This T cell receptor beta chain was found in a study of CD8 T cells in ankylosing spondylitis. Study-level findings and limits: Certain motif variants had earlier appeared in reactive arthritis synovial fluid and blood. Reportedly, disease-linked clones are significantly enriched in ankylosing spondylitis patients' matched synovial fluid. Characteristic of ankylosing spondylitis blood, it appeared, was a TCR beta motif comprising several highly homologous variants.

This clonotype was picked up a small number of times. Antigen unknown. MiXCR, applied by TCRdb to the 5' RACE reads, yields one record per CDR3 protein. The sample has some 800,000 distinct CDR3 sequences; 12% are singletons. This CDR3 region has 12 residues. Trimming took off 4 bases at V and 4 bases at J, with 11 bases between the two ends. Germline values: CDR1 DFQATT, CDR2 SNEGSKA (reference sequence). The TCR originated in a male donor with ankylosing spondylitis. The V gene is TRBV20-1, the J gene TRBJ2-7; D remains unclear. The sequenced sample was blood, either unsorted or a sorted T cell fraction (not recorded which). CDR3 loop: CSATEVVYEQYF. CDR3 DNA sequence: TGCAGTGCTACAGAAGTAGTATACGAGCAGTACTTC.